This is a list of T cell receptor beta chains from one sample in a study of blood T cell repertoires in COVID-19. Assay used: immunoSEQ multiplex PCR; TCRdb lists only in-frame clones, some missing. This sample has 200,000 to 300,000 clones, with approximately 89% found just once. Sequenced sample: PBMCs or T cells enriched from blood (not recorded which). The receptors here all came from a middle-aged woman with acute COVID-19. The CDR3 runs from the conserved cysteine through the conserved F or W. The order of the fields is D gene, V gene, clone size, J gene, CDR3 protein, CDR3 DNA. The D gene is left open where the match is weak. Expanded clones are given a class, and other clones once, few, many or no size at all.

D: -
V: TRBV19
size: -
J: TRBJ2-5
CDR3: CASSSGGRGETQYF
DNA: TGTGCCAGTAGTAGCGGGGGCCGGGGCGAGACCCAGTACTTC

D: -
V: TRBV6-5
size: -
J: TRBJ1-4
CDR3: CASSSYQGMGEKLFF
DNA: TGTGCCAGCAGCTCCTACCAGGGGATGGGTGAAAAACTGTTTTTT

D: -
V: TRBV4-1
size: -
J: TRBJ2-1
CDR3: CASSPPTPPYNEQFF
DNA: TGCGCCAGCAGCCCCCCGACACCCCCCTACAATGAGCAGTTCTTC

D: TRBD1
V: TRBV5-4
size: -
J: TRBJ1-1
CDR3: CASSLGGQGARNTEAFF
DNA: TGTGCCAGCAGCTTGGGTGGACAGGGGGCGCGTAACACTGAAGCTTTCTTT

D: -
V: TRBV19
size: few
J: TRBJ2-4
CDR3: CASSPSRGENIQYF
DNA: TGTGCCAGTAGTCCCTCCAGGGGGGAAAACATTCAGTACTTC

D: -
V: TRBV7-2
size: -
J: TRBJ1-4
CDR3: CASSFVFGAGTEKLFF
DNA: TGTGCCAGCAGCTTCGTGTTCGGTGCGGGGACTGAAAAACTGTTTTTT

D: -
V: TRBV3-1/TRBV3-2
size: -
J: TRBJ1-6
CDR3: CASSPLPRGISPLHF
DNA: TGTGCCAGCAGCCCCCTCCCTCGAGGGATTTCACCCCTCCACTTT

D: -
V: TRBV7-2
size: -
J: TRBJ1-3
CDR3: CASSLAWQASGNTIYF
DNA: TGTGCCAGCAGCTTAGCGTGGCAGGCCTCTGGAAACACCATATATTTT

D: -
V: TRBV24-1
size: -
J: TRBJ2-7
CDR3: CATSGGDGYEQYF
DNA: TGTGCCACCAGTGGGGGCGATGGCTACGAGCAGTACTTC

D: TRBD1
V: TRBV27
size: -
J: TRBJ1-2
CDR3: CASSSRTGGGGYTF
DNA: TGTGCCAGCAGCTCCAGAACAGGGGGCGGTGGCTACACCTTC

D: TRBD1
V: TRBV28
size: -
J: TRBJ2-1
CDR3: CASSLRTSRGLAHEQFF
DNA: TGTGCCAGCAGTTTAAGGACTTCGAGGGGGCTAGCCCATGAGCAGTTCTTC

D: -
V: TRBV9
size: -
J: TRBJ2-2
CDR3: CASRSPGDNTGELFF
DNA: TGTGCCAGCCGAAGCCCGGGGGATAACACCGGGGAGCTGTTTTTT

D: -
V: TRBV7-8
size: once
J: TRBJ2-2
CDR3: CASSRNPSRSGELFF
DNA: TGTGCCAGCAGCCGAAACCCCTCTAGGTCCGGGGAGCTGTTTTTT

D: TRBD1
V: TRBV9
size: -
J: TRBJ2-7
CDR3: CASSPGQYYEQYF
DNA: TGTGCCAGCAGCCCGGGACAGTACTACGAGCAGTACTTC

D: TRBD1
V: TRBV7-2
size: -
J: TRBJ1-1
CDR3: CASSRRTGSTFF
DNA: TGTGCCAGCAGCCGGAGGACAGGGTCGACTTTCTTT

D: TRBD1
V: TRBV25-1
size: -
J: TRBJ2-7
CDR3: CASSSQGPEVDEQYF
DNA: TGTGCCAGCAGTTCACAGGGGCCCGAGGTGGACGAGCAGTACTTC

D: -
V: TRBV5-4
size: -
J: TRBJ2-2
CDR3: CASSGGRGAPGELFF
DNA: TGTGCCAGCAGCGGAGGCAGGGGCGCGCCCGGGGAGCTGTTTTTT

D: -
V: TRBV7-9
size: -
J: TRBJ1-3
CDR3: CASSLSTVRAGNTIYF
DNA: TGTGCCAGCAGCTTGTCGACAGTTCGGGCTGGAAACACCATATATTTT

D: TRBD2
V: TRBV11-3
size: -
J: TRBJ2-3
CDR3: CASSSGRSPTDTQYF
DNA: TGTGCCAGCAGCAGCGGGAGAAGCCCAACAGATACGCAGTATTTT

D: -
V: TRBV2
size: once
J: TRBJ1-1
CDR3: CASSEVGPHTEAFF
DNA: TGTGCCAGCAGTGAAGTGGGGCCTCACACTGAAGCTTTCTTT

D: TRBD1
V: TRBV7-2
size: -
J: TRBJ1-2
CDR3: CASSYLRTGDYGYTF
DNA: TGTGCCAGCAGTTACCTACGCACAGGGGACTATGGCTACACCTTC

D: -
V: TRBV11-3
size: -
J: TRBJ1-1
CDR3: CASSLPMPVNTEAFF
DNA: TGTGCCAGCAGCTTACCGATGCCAGTGAACACTGAAGCTTTCTTT

D: -
V: TRBV7-6
size: -
J: TRBJ1-2
CDR3: CASSLESRQSVYGYTF
DNA: TGTGCCAGCAGCTTAGAATCTAGGCAGTCAGTCTATGGCTACACCTTC

D: TRBD1
V: TRBV6-6
size: -
J: TRBJ1-1
CDR3: CASILQGGTEAFF
DNA: TGTGCCAGCATTCTACAGGGGGGCACTGAAGCTTTCTTT

D: TRBD2
V: TRBV5-4
size: -
J: TRBJ2-1
CDR3: CASSFSGRNEQFF
DNA: TGTGCCAGCAGCTTTAGCGGGAGGAATGAGCAGTTCTTC

D: -
V: TRBV24-1
size: -
J: TRBJ2-2
CDR3: CATSGEREGNTGELFF
DNA: TGTGCCACCAGTGGGGAGAGAGAAGGGAACACCGGGGAGCTGTTTTTT

D: -
V: TRBV6-1
size: -
J: TRBJ1-5
CDR3: CASSVAGVSNQPQHF
DNA: TGTGCCAGCAGTGTAGCAGGGGTTAGCAATCAGCCCCAGCATTTT

D: TRBD1
V: TRBV19
size: -
J: TRBJ1-4
CDR3: CASGDRVEKLFF
DNA: TGTGCCAGTGGAGACAGGGTGGAAAAACTGTTTTTT

D: TRBD1
V: TRBV19
size: -
J: TRBJ1-5
CDR3: CATTYRGGNQPQHF
DNA: TGTGCCACGACCTACAGGGGGGGCAATCAGCCCCAGCATTTT

D: TRBD2
V: TRBV4-1
size: -
J: TRBJ2-1
CDR3: CASSGGLARDNEQFF
DNA: TGCGCCAGCAGTGGGGGACTAGCGAGGGACAATGAGCAGTTCTTC

D: TRBD2
V: TRBV4-3
size: -
J: TRBJ2-3
CDR3: CASSQEGGGDVADTQYF
DNA: TGCGCCAGCAGCCAAGAAGGCGGGGGGGATGTCGCAGATACGCAGTATTTT

D: -
V: TRBV18
size: few
J: TRBJ1-5
CDR3: CASSPSTTASNQPQHF
DNA: TGTGCCAGCTCACCATCCACGACAGCGAGCAATCAGCCCCAGCATTTT